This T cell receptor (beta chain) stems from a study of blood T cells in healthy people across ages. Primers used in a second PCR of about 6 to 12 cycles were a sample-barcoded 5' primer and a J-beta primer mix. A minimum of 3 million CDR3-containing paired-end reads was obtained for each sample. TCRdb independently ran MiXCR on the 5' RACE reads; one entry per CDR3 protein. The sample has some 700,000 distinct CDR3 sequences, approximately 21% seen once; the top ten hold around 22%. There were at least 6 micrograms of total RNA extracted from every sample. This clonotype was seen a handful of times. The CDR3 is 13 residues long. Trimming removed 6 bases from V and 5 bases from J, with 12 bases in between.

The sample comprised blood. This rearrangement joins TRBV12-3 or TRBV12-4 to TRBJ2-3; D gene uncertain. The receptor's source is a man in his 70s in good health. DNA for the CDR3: TGTGCCAGCAGCCCCCAAATGGGAGATACGCAGTATTTT. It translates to CASSPQMGDTQYF.